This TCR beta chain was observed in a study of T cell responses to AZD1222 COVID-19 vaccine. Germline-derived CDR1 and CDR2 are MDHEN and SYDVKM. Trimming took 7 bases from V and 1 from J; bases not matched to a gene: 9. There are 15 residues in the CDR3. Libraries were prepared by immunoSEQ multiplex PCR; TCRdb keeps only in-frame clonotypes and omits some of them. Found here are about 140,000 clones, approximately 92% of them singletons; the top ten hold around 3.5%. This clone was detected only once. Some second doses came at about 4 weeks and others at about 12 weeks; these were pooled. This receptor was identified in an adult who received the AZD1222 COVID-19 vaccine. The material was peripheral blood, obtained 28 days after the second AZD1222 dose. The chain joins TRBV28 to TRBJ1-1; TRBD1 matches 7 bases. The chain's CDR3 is CASTTGNRGNTEAFF. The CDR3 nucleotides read TGTGCCAGCACCACCGGGAACAGGGGGAACACTGAAGCTTTCTTT.